The 8 T cell receptor beta chains below were found in one sample sequenced in a study of blood T cell repertoires in COVID-19. Sequencing was performed with immunoSEQ multiplex PCR; in TCRdb, only in-frame clones are kept and a portion is missing. The profile shows about 64,000 clones, more than 75% of them singletons. The sample taken for sequencing was PBMCs or T cells enriched from blood (not recorded which). These receptor sequences come from a woman between 40 and 55 years old who had recovered from COVID-19.

V and J are TRBV5-6 and TRBJ2-1; 11 bases map to TRBD2. V shed 5 bases, J shed 0 bases, and the junction held 13 bases outside the gene matches. CDR1 and CDR2 from the germline V gene are SGHDT and YYEEEE. The CDR3 runs 19 residues. CDR3 DNA: TGTGCCAGCAGTCTCCTTCTAGCGGGGGGACCGAGCTCCTACAATGAGCAGTTCTTC. This sequence encodes CASSLLLAGGPSSYNEQFF.

V usage is TRBV5-1 and J usage is TRBJ2-5; the match to TRBD1 covers 8 bases. V was pared by 0 bases and J by 5 bases, with 6 bases of the junction left unmatched. This CDR3 spans 15 amino acids. Germline CDR1 reads SGHRS; CDR2 reads YFSETQ. In nucleotides, the CDR3 is TGCGCCAGCAGCTTGGGAGGGCAGGGGGCCGAGACCCAGTACTTC. Residues: CASSLGGQGAETQYF.

The genes are TRBV10-3 and TRBJ1-4; weak D call: TRBD1 (6 bases). CDR3 length: 14 amino acids. Germline loops: CDR1 ENHRY, CDR2 SYGVKD. V lost 3 bases to trimming and J lost 10 bases, with 15 bases between them. The CDR3 spells CAISEWAGDSKLFF. Written as DNA, the CDR3 is TGTGCCATCAGTGAATGGGCAGGGGATTCAAAACTGTTTTTT.

This chain joins TRBV25-1 and TRBJ1-2, with TRBD1 identical over 11 bases. V was clipped by 2 bases and J by 8 bases; unmatched bases: 7. This CDR3 is built from 15 residues. Per the germline V gene, CDR1 is MGHDK and CDR2 is SYGVNS. CDR3 amino acids: CASSETDRGRRGYTF. CDR3 bases: TGTGCCAGCAGTGAAACGGACAGGGGGCGACGGGGCTACACCTTC.

The V and J genes are TRBV9 and TRBJ1-1; no clear D. This CDR3 is built from 14 residues. Between the trimmed V and J ends, which lost 0 bases and 4 bases, there was a span of 10 bases. Germline V gives CDR1 SGDLS, CDR2 YYNGEE. The CDR3 sequence: CASSVAGLSTEAFF. Written as DNA, the CDR3 is TGTGCCAGCAGCGTAGCAGGTCTCAGCACTGAAGCTTTCTTT.

The chain links TRBV12-3 or TRBV12-4 to TRBJ1-1; tentative D call: TRBD1 (5 bases). V was trimmed by 2 bases and J by 4 bases, leaving 8 bases between them. CDR3 size: 13 residues. The CDR3 reads CASSLMGGTEAFF. The CDR3 region has the DNA TGTGCCAGCAGTTTAATGGGGGGCACTGAAGCTTTCTTT.

This chain uses TRBV9 with TRBJ1-2; 7 nucleotides align to TRBD1. Germline assignment: CDR1 SGDLS and CDR2 YYNGEE. CDR3 size: 17 residues. Trimming took 5 bases from V and 5 from J; bases not matched to a gene: 18. This chain's CDR3 is CASRELNMQGVGYGYTF. CDR3 DNA: TGTGCCAGCAGAGAGCTAAATATGCAGGGGGTTGGGTATGGCTACACCTTC.

In this sample, this clone turned up once. The chain has TRBV28 and TRBJ2-2; the match to TRBD2 covers 7 bases. J was trimmed by 0 bases and V by 7 bases; bases with no gene match: 5. Germline loops: CDR1 MDHEN, CDR2 SYDVKM. This CDR3 comprises 15 residues. The CDR3 DNA reads TGTGCCAGCATCGTTGGGGGGGCGAACACCGGGGAGCTGTTTTTT. It is translated as CASIVGGANTGELFF.